Sequencing of this T cell receptor (beta chain) was carried out in a study of blood T cell repertoires in COVID-19. Study processing details: Amplifying reference gene primers gave estimates of nucleated cell counts. Libraries were prepared by immunoSEQ multiplex PCR; TCRdb keeps only in-frame clonotypes and omits some of them. From that table come the V and J calls and clone size; the DNA was used to work out D and trimming. The repertoire has some 100,000 clones, roughly 85% of them found once; the top ten carry 2% to 3%. This receptor was taken from a woman aged 45-60 years who had recovered from COVID-19. Sequenced: PBMCs or T cells enriched from blood (not recorded which).

The CDR3 coding sequence is TGTGCCAGCAGTTTATCAGCGGGAGGCCCGCGAGAGCAGTTCTTC. It yields the protein CASSLSAGGPREQFF. J is TRBJ2-1 and V is TRBV28; the match to TRBD2 covers 9 bases. From germline, CDR1 is MDHEN and CDR2 SYDVKM. The ends lost 1 base at V and 10 bases at J; junction bases unmatched: 8. This CDR3 has 15 residues.